This T cell receptor beta chain was identified during a study of regulatory T cells in long-lasting Graves disease (dated by TCRdb to the early 2020s). For the study in its entirety: Antithyroid drugs had been taken for less than 3 months by newly diagnosed Graves' disease patients. The study was conducted in China and was registered as a clinical trial. A total of 33 samples underwent TCR sequencing, from roughly 13 patients with persistent Graves' disease and 20 or so patients with newly diagnosed Graves' disease. This study used TCR sequencing and RNA sequencing of peripheral blood to compare persistent Graves' disease patients against newly diagnosed Graves' disease patients.

Reading the label with the study, this specimen's time point is: newly diagnosed GD, antithyroid drugs for less than 3 months. For both TCR sequencing and RNA sequencing, RNA was extracted from PBMCs using TRIzol. The diagnosis of Graves' disease was made according to American Thyroid Association guidelines. Patients were recruited from an endocrinology department in Xi'an, China. Each patient gave 7.5 to 10 milliliters of peripheral blood, collected in an EDTA anticoagulant tube. Ficoll Paque Plus density gradient separation was used to isolate PBMCs, and no further T cell sorting was done. RNA quality was checked with an Agilent 2100 Bioanalyzer and agarose gel, and concentration with a NanoDrop 2000. At the junction V is shortened by 3 bases and J by 10 bases; bases outside the gene matches: 9. As encoded in the germline V gene, CDR1 is LGHNA while CDR2 is YSLEER. The CDR3 sequence holds 15 residues, the cysteine and phenylalanine included. CDR3 DNA is the only sequence kept; it has 45 bases, read in frame from the first base.

Library creation used multiplex PCR. Sequencing was carried out with an Illumina HiSeq 4000. To build TCR beta libraries, CDR3 regions were amplified by Arm-PCR using iRepertoire HTBI primers. PCR products were gel purified before sequencing. Per the source publication's procedure: A total of roughly 65 TRBV and 14 TRBJ segments were identified across samples and were used for gene usage analysis of CDR3 amino acid clonotypes. Filtered high-quality paired reads were merged into contigs using COPE and FqMerger. Contigs were aligned with BLAST to IMGT TRBV, TRBD and TRBJ reference genes, and CDR3 was defined per IMGT. Any clonotype with a frequency above 0.1% was counted as a highly expanded clone. Shannon entropy was used to measure repertoire diversity, and the Gini coefficient was used to measure V-J evenness. Clonotypes shared by more than one individual were considered public. The public reads were reanalyzed by TCRdb: fastp trimming at Q25, MiXCR alignment, in-frame beta chains only. Each entry is one CDR3 protein sequence, shown with its most common DNA and genes. What appears here as the V and J calls and clone size reflects TCRdb's work, not the paper's. The table for this sample lists about half a million distinct CDR3 sequences; approximately 12% of them were counted only once. The top ten constitute almost 9% of the sample.

The research as a whole found: Sequencing and analysis were limited to the TCR beta chain. A larger number of public clonotypes was shared among persistent patients (fewer than 3,000) than among newly diagnosed patients (roughly 980). Compared with newly diagnosed patients, patients with persistent Graves' disease had lower TCR Shannon entropy and fewer highly expanded clones, which suggests clonal expansion. Because the primary lesion, thyroid tissue, could not be accessed, the study looked at peripheral blood alone. The authors noted that the small sample size was a limitation that may lower accuracy. Preferential use of TRBV28, TRBJ1-2 and TRBJ2-5 was observed in persistent disease, whereas TRBV20-1 and TRBJ2-1 were favored in newly diagnosed disease.

As concerns this clonotype: It lacks a known antigen. The record has no base qualities; no much larger clone is one base away.

This sample was also put to use in a study of T cells in Graves' hyperthyroidism and ophthalmopathy. The second investigation adds: Stable Graves' hyperthyroidism was defined as no progression to ophthalmopathy during 18 months of follow-up. Hyperthyroidism patients were newly diagnosed, had a disease duration of under 2 months, and were aged 18 to 65 years. Any patient with an uncontrolled infection, another autoimmune disease, pregnancy or lactation was excluded. Diagnoses were established on the basis of clinical symptoms, serum thyroxine and TRAb, thyroid ultrasound, and orbital computed tomography. The first round of RT-PCR for the TCR CDR3 was performed with the HTBI primer set and the Qiagen OneStep RT-PCR kit. Most expanded thyroid clonotypes (frequency above 0.001) were also found in blood, which suggests that blood repertoires may mirror thyroid immune responses. In cross-validation, a model built on a 13 V-J signature told ophthalmopathy apart from stable hyperthyroidism with 87.88% sensitivity and 81% to 82% specificity, and in testing the same model reached 80%/75%. In validation, the model predicted progression to ophthalmopathy a median of roughly 6.5 months before onset, with roughly 71% sensitivity and roughly 79% specificity. To identify TCR V-J signatures that set the groups apart, the researchers used a discovery cohort of about a hundred patients, made up of some 41 with Graves' ophthalmopathy and about 60 with stable Graves' hyperthyroidism. An independent validation cohort of under 20 hyperthyroidism patients and 17 patients who later progressed to ophthalmopathy tested prospective prediction of ophthalmopathy. The 80 to 100 discovery patients were randomly divided into training and test sets at a 7:3 ratio. In several Graves' hyperthyroidism patients, the study also compared T-cell repertoires from thyroid tissue with T-cell repertoires from blood. After blood sampling, hyperthyroidism patients were treated with methimazole at a starting dose of 30 mg daily, and ophthalmopathy patients were treated with high-dose intravenous methylprednisolone. Libraries were constructed in a second round of multiplex PCR, after which size selection and purification were carried out. Libraries were sequenced paired-end with 100 bp reads on an Illumina HiSeq2000. SOAPnuke was used to process the raw data, removing reads that contained adapters or uncalled bases, had a mean Phred below 15, or lacked an exact match to the constant primer or identifier. High-quality paired reads were merged using COPE v1.2.5, and each unique nucleotide sequence was defined as a clonotype. MiTCR v1.1 was used to align clonotypes to the IMGT TRBV, TRBD and TRBJ reference segments. The analysis included only V-J combinations with a frequency above 0.0001, which together covered 99% to 99.2% of the repertoires. A TCS score was defined as the ratio of F50 (clonal expansion) to E x V (chaos), with BLOSUM62-based TCRdist applied between CDR3 peptides within each V-J. Welch's t-statistics and random forest reduced several hundred V-J features to fewer than 15, which were used in a naive Bayes classifier (R e1071). No statistical method was used to fix the sample size in advance, and group allocation was not hidden from the investigators. According to the paper, TCR Vbeta CDR3 sequencing was carried out on 135 peripheral blood samples, which came from around 43 ophthalmopathy, roughly 75 hyperthyroidism and about 17 progressor patients.

Rearrangement joined TRBV4-3 to TRBJ1-6, and 7 junction bases match TRBD1. This TCR was sampled from a woman aged 25 to 39 with Graves disease. Donor details come from another sample of the same person, matched by shared clones. The sample here was peripheral blood mononuclear cells (PBMCs), taken at new diagnosis, from a patient treated with antithyroid drugs. The DNA reads TGCGCCAGCAGCCATACCGACAGGGTAATCTCACCCCTCCACTTT. It specifies CASSHTDRVISPLHF.